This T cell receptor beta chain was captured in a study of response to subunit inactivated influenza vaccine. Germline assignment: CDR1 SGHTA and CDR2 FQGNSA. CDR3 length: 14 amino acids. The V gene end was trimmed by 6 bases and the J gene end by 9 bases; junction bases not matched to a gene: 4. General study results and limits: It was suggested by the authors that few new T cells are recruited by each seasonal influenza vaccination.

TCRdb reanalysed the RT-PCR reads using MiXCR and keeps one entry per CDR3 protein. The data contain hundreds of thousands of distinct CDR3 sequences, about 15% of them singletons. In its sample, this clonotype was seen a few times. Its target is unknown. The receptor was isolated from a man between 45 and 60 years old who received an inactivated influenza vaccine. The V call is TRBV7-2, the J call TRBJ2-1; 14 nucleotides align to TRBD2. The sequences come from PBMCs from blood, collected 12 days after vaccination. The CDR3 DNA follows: TGTGCCAGCAGACCCGGGACTAGCGGGAGTGAGCAGTTCTTC. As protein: CASRPGTSGSEQFF.